This T cell receptor (beta chain) stems from a study of early T cells in non-severe SARS-CoV-2 infection. Study background: Unsorted whole blood bulk RNA was sequenced, with unpaired chains.

Unique molecular identifiers tagged individual cDNA molecules. TCRdb re-derived calls from the 5' RACE reads in MiXCR, one entry per CDR3 protein. The sample contains fewer than 80,000 distinct CDR3 sequences, 12% of which appear only once. The CDR3 totals 14 residues. The germline V gene has CDR1 SGDLS and CDR2 YYNGEE. Deletions cut 3 bases from V and 0 bases from J, with 7 bases between. Concerning this clonotype: Antigen specificity is unknown.

Study outcomes and limitations: Matches to VDJdb favored anti-spike CD8 responses and missed private and CD4 specificities.

The source was whole blood, collected at baseline. The chain combines TRBV9 with TRBJ1-3; D call uncertain. This clonotype was obtained from an adult who was a healthcare worker with PCR-confirmed SARS-CoV-2 infection or an uninfected control (not recorded which). The donor label of this sample is uncertain. In nucleotides, the CDR3 is TGTGCCAGCAGCGATAAGCGCTCTGGAAACACCATATATTTT. Protein product: CASSDKRSGNTIYF.